This is a list of T cell receptor beta chains from one sample in a study of vaccination effects on CD4 cells after COVID-19. Libraries were prepared by immunoSEQ multiplex PCR; TCRdb keeps only in-frame clonotypes and omits some of them. The repertoire includes around 50,000 clones, 65% to 75% of them detected once, and under 7% sits in the top ten. These receptors lack a known antigen. Sequencing was performed on CD4+ T cells from PBMCs cultured without peptide, taken after COVID-19 vaccination. These TCRs come from a human donor who had a prior SARS-CoV-2 infection. The CDR3 runs from the conserved cysteine through the conserved F or W. Each record gives: clone size, V gene, J gene, D gene, CDR3 protein, CDR3 DNA. The D gene is left open where the match is weak. Clone size is not always given. Where it is, it says once, few, many or a class for expanded clones.

clone size: -; V gene: TRBV6-4; J gene: TRBJ2-3; D gene: -; CDR3 protein: CASSDPVKHTDTQYF; CDR3 DNA: TGTGCCAGCAGTGACCCAGTGAAGCACACAGATACGCAGTATTTT
clone size: -; V gene: TRBV4-3; J gene: TRBJ1-1; D gene: TRBD1; CDR3 protein: CASSRQGRDEAFF; CDR3 DNA: TGCGCCAGCAGCCGACAGGGACGGGATGAAGCTTTCTTT
clone size: -; V gene: TRBV5-1; J gene: TRBJ2-1; D gene: TRBD2; CDR3 protein: CASSEPTSGGGQFF; CDR3 DNA: TGCGCCAGCAGCGAACCGACTAGCGGGGGGGGGCAGTTCTTC
clone size: few; V gene: TRBV7-9; J gene: TRBJ2-5; D gene: TRBD2; CDR3 protein: CASLPGLAGKETQYF; CDR3 DNA: TGTGCCAGTCTCCCGGGACTAGCGGGAAAAGAGACCCAGTACTTC
clone size: few; V gene: TRBV19; J gene: TRBJ1-6; D gene: -; CDR3 protein: CASSLGQSSPLHF; CDR3 DNA: TGTGCCAGTAGTCTAGGACAGTCTTCACCCCTCCACTTT
clone size: -; V gene: TRBV6-5; J gene: TRBJ2-1; D gene: TRBD2; CDR3 protein: CASSTVAGGLNEQFF; CDR3 DNA: TGTGCCAGCAGTACTGTAGCGGGAGGGTTAAATGAGCAGTTCTTC
clone size: -; V gene: TRBV18; J gene: TRBJ1-5; D gene: -; CDR3 protein: CASSRLEDQPQHF; CDR3 DNA: TGTGCCAGCTCACGACTCGAGGATCAGCCCCAGCATTTT
clone size: -; V gene: TRBV2; J gene: TRBJ2-3; D gene: TRBD2; CDR3 protein: CASSRPITSAPGYTQYF; CDR3 DNA: TGTGCCAGCAGTAGACCTATTACTAGCGCCCCCGGCTATACGCAGTATTTT
clone size: -; V gene: TRBV20-1; J gene: TRBJ2-7; D gene: TRBD2; CDR3 protein: CSASSPSGNYEQYF; CDR3 DNA: TGCAGTGCTAGTTCCCCTAGCGGGAACTACGAGCAGTACTTC
clone size: few; V gene: TRBV27; J gene: TRBJ2-3; D gene: -; CDR3 protein: CASSAEGDTQYF; CDR3 DNA: TGTGCCAGCAGTGCCGAAGGAGATACGCAGTATTTT
clone size: -; V gene: TRBV20-1; J gene: TRBJ2-1; D gene: TRBD2; CDR3 protein: CSASPSGRAFGEQFF; CDR3 DNA: TGCAGTGCTAGTCCCAGCGGGAGGGCCTTTGGTGAGCAGTTCTTC
clone size: -; V gene: TRBV27; J gene: TRBJ2-3; D gene: -; CDR3 protein: CASSYREGAVTQYF; CDR3 DNA: TGTGCCAGCAGTTATCGGGAGGGGGCGGTTACGCAGTATTTT
clone size: -; V gene: TRBV10-3; J gene: TRBJ2-6; D gene: -; CDR3 protein: CAIRSVSGANVLTF; CDR3 DNA: TGTGCCATCAGATCCGTCTCTGGGGCCAACGTCCTGACTTTC
clone size: -; V gene: TRBV5-8; J gene: TRBJ2-5; D gene: -; CDR3 protein: CASSLGRGYFLETQYF; CDR3 DNA: TGTGCCAGCAGCTTAGGGCGGGGTTATTTCTTGGAGACCCAGTACTTC
clone size: -; V gene: TRBV24-1; J gene: TRBJ2-1; D gene: -; CDR3 protein: CAIQVSGDYNEQFF; CDR3 DNA: TGTGCCATTCAGGTGTCAGGAGATTACAATGAGCAGTTCTTC
clone size: -; V gene: TRBV7-9; J gene: TRBJ2-1; D gene: TRBD2; CDR3 protein: CASSPDPGLAGVEQFF; CDR3 DNA: TGTGCCAGCAGCCCGGATCCGGGACTAGCGGGAGTTGAGCAGTTCTTC
clone size: -; V gene: TRBV2; J gene: TRBJ1-5; D gene: TRBD1; CDR3 protein: CASSQQRDRGRSGNQPQHF; CDR3 DNA: TGTGCCAGCAGCCAACAGAGGGACAGGGGGCGATCGGGCAATCAGCCCCAGCATTTT
clone size: -; V gene: TRBV3-1/TRBV3-2; J gene: TRBJ2-3; D gene: -; CDR3 protein: CASSQRQSGGSDTQYF; CDR3 DNA: TGTGCCAGCAGCCAGCGACAGTCCGGCGGATCAGATACGCAGTATTTT
clone size: -; V gene: TRBV10-1; J gene: TRBJ2-7; D gene: -; CDR3 protein: CAKPTAAYEQYF; CDR3 DNA: TGCGCCAAGCCGACGGCGGCCTACGAGCAGTACTTC
clone size: -; V gene: TRBV5-1; J gene: TRBJ1-2; D gene: -; CDR3 protein: CASSSSGAVTYGYTF; CDR3 DNA: TGCGCCAGCAGCTCCTCGGGGGCAGTCACCTATGGCTACACCTTC
clone size: few; V gene: TRBV21-1; J gene: TRBJ2-1; D gene: -; CDR3 protein: CASSPGLAGYNEQFF; CDR3 DNA: TGTGCCAGCAGCCCAGGACTAGCGGGTTACAATGAGCAGTTCTTC
clone size: medium-sized; V gene: TRBV10-3; J gene: TRBJ1-2; D gene: TRBD1; CDR3 protein: CAIMGTDSNYGYTF; CDR3 DNA: TGTGCCATCATGGGGACAGATTCCAACTATGGCTACACCTTC
clone size: -; V gene: TRBV12-3/TRBV12-4; J gene: TRBJ2-1; D gene: -; CDR3 protein: CASSQQSGVEQFF; CDR3 DNA: TGTGCCAGCAGTCAACAAAGCGGAGTTGAGCAGTTCTTC
clone size: -; V gene: TRBV7-8; J gene: TRBJ2-6; D gene: TRBD2; CDR3 protein: CASRKGLSPGANVLTF; CDR3 DNA: TGTGCCAGCCGGAAGGGACTATCCCCTGGGGCCAACGTCCTGACTTTC
clone size: few; V gene: TRBV7-9; J gene: TRBJ1-6; D gene: -; CDR3 protein: CASSPDSGSYNSPLHF; CDR3 DNA: TGTGCCAGCAGCCCGGACAGTGGCTCCTATAATTCACCCCTCCACTTT
clone size: -; V gene: TRBV19; J gene: TRBJ2-2; D gene: -; CDR3 protein: CASSILEVQHTGELFF; CDR3 DNA: TGTGCCAGTAGTATCCTGGAGGTGCAGCACACCGGGGAGCTGTTTTTT
clone size: few; V gene: TRBV5-4; J gene: TRBJ2-3; D gene: TRBD2; CDR3 protein: CASSLVTSGRWSDTQYF; CDR3 DNA: TGTGCCAGCAGCTTGGTGACTAGCGGGAGGTGGTCAGATACGCAGTATTTT
clone size: once; V gene: TRBV14; J gene: TRBJ2-1; D gene: TRBD2; CDR3 protein: CASSQVALGLAGGPSEQFF; CDR3 DNA: TGTGCCAGCAGCCAAGTTGCGTTGGGACTAGCGGGAGGGCCGTCTGAGCAGTTCTTC
clone size: -; V gene: TRBV7-3; J gene: TRBJ2-3; D gene: TRBD1; CDR3 protein: CASSPQGARDTQYF; CDR3 DNA: TGTGCCAGCAGCCCACAGGGGGCGAGAGATACGCAGTATTTT
clone size: -; V gene: TRBV7-2; J gene: TRBJ1-6; D gene: -; CDR3 protein: CASSPHSNSPLHF; CDR3 DNA: TGTGCCAGCAGCCCCCACTCTAATTCACCCCTCCACTTT
clone size: -; V gene: TRBV12-3/TRBV12-4; J gene: TRBJ2-1; D gene: -; CDR3 protein: CASSLRLYNEQFF; CDR3 DNA: TGTGCCAGCAGTTTACGTCTCTACAATGAGCAGTTCTTC
clone size: -; V gene: TRBV15; J gene: TRBJ2-5; D gene: -; CDR3 protein: CATSRVAPSETQYF; CDR3 DNA: TGTGCCACCAGCAGAGTCGCCCCTTCCGAGACCCAGTACTTC
clone size: -; V gene: TRBV11-3; J gene: TRBJ1-4; D gene: -; CDR3 protein: CASSNSNEKLFF; CDR3 DNA: TGTGCCAGCAGTAATTCTAATGAAAAACTGTTTTTT
clone size: -; V gene: TRBV2; J gene: TRBJ2-5; D gene: TRBD1; CDR3 protein: CASSVLQGAGETQYF; CDR3 DNA: TGTGCCAGCAGTGTATTACAGGGGGCAGGAGAGACCCAGTACTTC
clone size: few; V gene: TRBV6-5; J gene: TRBJ1-1; D gene: -; CDR3 protein: CASSASSGGTEAFF; CDR3 DNA: TGTGCCAGCAGCGCCTCCTCGGGGGGCACTGAAGCTTTCTTT
clone size: -; V gene: TRBV2; J gene: TRBJ2-1; D gene: -; CDR3 protein: CASFRAGASYNEQFF; CDR3 DNA: TGTGCCAGCTTTCGGGCGGGGGCGTCCTACAATGAGCAGTTCTTC